These T cell receptor beta chains were read from a single sample in a study of blood T cell repertoires in COVID-19. Clones were read by immunoSEQ multiplex PCR, and TCRdb kept only the in-frame ones, dropping some. The sample holds about 58,000 clones; 75% to 90% are singletons and the top ten take under 40%. Sequencing was performed on peripheral blood. The source is a man aged 55 to 70 with COVID-19, enrolled during active disease. The CDR3 runs from the conserved cysteine through the conserved F or W. Fields, in order: D gene, J gene, clone size, V gene, CDR3 protein, CDR3 DNA. The D gene is left open where the match is weak. Size tells how often a clone was seen (once, few, many) or the class of an expanded clone, and some rows leave it out.

D gene: -
J gene: TRBJ2-3
clone size: -
V gene: TRBV25-1
CDR3 protein: CASRPSAATDTQYF
CDR3 DNA: TGTGCCAGCAGACCTAGCGCTGCAACAGATACGCAGTATTTT

D gene: TRBD1
J gene: TRBJ2-7
clone size: -
V gene: TRBV11-3
CDR3 protein: CASSSGQGLIYEQYF
CDR3 DNA: TGTGCCAGCAGCTCGGGACAGGGATTGATCTACGAGCAGTACTTC

D gene: -
J gene: TRBJ1-1
clone size: -
V gene: TRBV19
CDR3 protein: CASSLSGGMLGTEAFF
CDR3 DNA: TGTGCCAGTAGTTTATCGGGGGGGATGCTCGGCACTGAAGCTTTCTTT

D gene: TRBD1
J gene: TRBJ1-3
clone size: -
V gene: TRBV6-5
CDR3 protein: CATRTGGNTIYF
CDR3 DNA: TGTGCCACTAGGACAGGCGGAAACACCATATATTTT

D gene: TRBD2
J gene: TRBJ2-1
clone size: once
V gene: TRBV3-1/TRBV3-2
CDR3 protein: CASSQALADYNEQFF
CDR3 DNA: TGTGCCAGCAGCCAAGCTCTAGCGGATTACAATGAGCAGTTCTTC

D gene: -
J gene: TRBJ2-1
clone size: few
V gene: TRBV3-1/TRBV3-2
CDR3 protein: CASSQDVGGHNEQFF
CDR3 DNA: TGTGCCAGCAGCCAAGATGTCGGTGGGCACAATGAGCAGTTCTTC

D gene: TRBD1
J gene: TRBJ1-2
clone size: -
V gene: TRBV7-9
CDR3 protein: CASSLSEGAVNGYTF
CDR3 DNA: TGTGCCAGCAGCCTGAGTGAGGGGGCCGTAAATGGCTACACCTTC

D gene: -
J gene: TRBJ2-7
clone size: -
V gene: TRBV3-1/TRBV3-2
CDR3 protein: CASSQWERAYEQYF
CDR3 DNA: TGTGCCAGCAGCCAATGGGAGAGGGCCTACGAGCAGTACTTC

D gene: -
J gene: TRBJ1-2
clone size: -
V gene: TRBV6-5
CDR3 protein: CASSYSPGVAPSGYTF
CDR3 DNA: TGTGCCAGCAGTTACTCGCCAGGGGTCGCCCCCTCGGGCTACACCTTC

D gene: TRBD1
J gene: TRBJ2-7
clone size: once
V gene: TRBV4-1
CDR3 protein: CASSQATGGLDEQYF
CDR3 DNA: TGCGCCAGCAGCCAAGCGACAGGGGGCCTGGACGAGCAGTACTTC

D gene: -
J gene: TRBJ1-1
clone size: -
V gene: TRBV7-9
CDR3 protein: CASSPGRGTEAFF
CDR3 DNA: TGTGCCAGCAGCCCCGGCCGGGGGACTGAAGCTTTCTTT

D gene: TRBD2
J gene: TRBJ2-7
clone size: -
V gene: TRBV2
CDR3 protein: CASSRPGGGRDKQYF
CDR3 DNA: TGTGCCAGCAGCCGCCCGGGGGGGGGCCGAGATAAGCAGTACTTC

D gene: TRBD2
J gene: TRBJ2-1
clone size: -
V gene: TRBV29-1
CDR3 protein: CSVGVAGGVGEQFF
CDR3 DNA: TGCAGCGTTGGGGTAGCGGGGGGCGTCGGTGAGCAGTTCTTC

D gene: TRBD1
J gene: TRBJ1-5
clone size: -
V gene: TRBV5-1
CDR3 protein: CASSPGQGFGNQPQHF
CDR3 DNA: TGCGCCAGCAGCCCAGGACAGGGGTTCGGGAATCAGCCCCAGCATTTT

D gene: TRBD1
J gene: TRBJ1-1
clone size: few
V gene: TRBV6-4
CDR3 protein: CASRLTGLNTEAFF
CDR3 DNA: TGTGCCAGCAGGCTGACAGGGTTGAACACTGAAGCTTTCTTT

D gene: TRBD1
J gene: TRBJ1-2
clone size: -
V gene: TRBV7-8
CDR3 protein: CASSLRDRGGWGYGYTF
CDR3 DNA: TGTGCCAGCAGCTTGCGCGACAGGGGTGGCTGGGGCTATGGCTACACCTTC

D gene: -
J gene: TRBJ2-7
clone size: -
V gene: TRBV11-2
CDR3 protein: CASSLYPSYEQYF
CDR3 DNA: TGTGCCAGCAGCTTATATCCTTCCTACGAGCAGTACTTC

D gene: TRBD2
J gene: TRBJ2-2
clone size: once
V gene: TRBV7-9
CDR3 protein: CASSLREGNTGELFF
CDR3 DNA: TGTGCCAGCAGTCTCCGGGAGGGGAACACCGGGGAGCTGTTTTTT

D gene: -
J gene: TRBJ1-1
clone size: once
V gene: TRBV7-3
CDR3 protein: CASSLTRAGRAEAFF
CDR3 DNA: TGTGCCAGCAGCTTAACGAGGGCAGGGAGGGCTGAAGCTTTCTTT

D gene: TRBD1
J gene: TRBJ2-1
clone size: -
V gene: TRBV9
CDR3 protein: CASSPGQGVNEQFF
CDR3 DNA: TGTGCCAGCAGCCCCGGACAGGGGGTCAATGAGCAGTTCTTC

D gene: -
J gene: TRBJ2-2
clone size: -
V gene: TRBV9
CDR3 protein: CASSVGDSIGELFF
CDR3 DNA: TGTGCCAGCAGCGTAGGGGACTCAATCGGGGAGCTGTTTTTT

D gene: TRBD1
J gene: TRBJ2-4
clone size: once
V gene: TRBV18
CDR3 protein: CASSPRQGAGAKNIQYF
CDR3 DNA: TGTGCCAGCTCACCTCGTCAGGGGGCCGGAGCCAAAAACATTCAGTACTTC

D gene: -
J gene: TRBJ2-4
clone size: -
V gene: TRBV7-2
CDR3 protein: CASSEETGAKNIQYF
CDR3 DNA: TGTGCCAGCAGCGAGGAGACGGGGGCCAAAAACATTCAGTACTTC

D gene: -
J gene: TRBJ2-2
clone size: -
V gene: TRBV19
CDR3 protein: CASRLEGLGDTGELFF
CDR3 DNA: TGTGCCAGTAGATTGGAGGGTTTAGGGGACACCGGGGAGCTGTTTTTT

D gene: TRBD1
J gene: TRBJ2-3
clone size: -
V gene: TRBV7-2
CDR3 protein: CASRRDRASTDTQYF
CDR3 DNA: TGTGCCAGCAGGAGAGACAGGGCTAGCACAGATACGCAGTATTTT

D gene: TRBD1
J gene: TRBJ2-5
clone size: -
V gene: TRBV2
CDR3 protein: CASSKGQVGETQYF
CDR3 DNA: TGTGCCAGCAGCAAAGGACAGGTTGGAGAGACCCAGTACTTC

D gene: -
J gene: TRBJ1-1
clone size: -
V gene: TRBV12-5
CDR3 protein: CASGLGARGLEGINTEAFF
CDR3 DNA: TGTGCTAGTGGTTTGGGAGCCCGAGGCCTCGAGGGTATAAACACTGAAGCTTTCTTT

D gene: -
J gene: TRBJ2-2
clone size: few
V gene: TRBV15
CDR3 protein: CATKRQGNTGELFF
CDR3 DNA: TGTGCCACCAAACGGCAGGGGAACACCGGGGAGCTGTTTTTT

D gene: -
J gene: TRBJ1-1
clone size: -
V gene: TRBV5-1
CDR3 protein: CASSLGQGYMNTEAFF
CDR3 DNA: TGCGCCAGCAGCTTGGGGCAGGGTTACATGAACACTGAAGCTTTCTTT

D gene: -
J gene: TRBJ1-3
clone size: -
V gene: TRBV7-3
CDR3 protein: CASSLSSGNTIYF
CDR3 DNA: TGTGCCAGCAGCTTAAGTAGCGGAAACACCATATATTTT

D gene: TRBD2
J gene: TRBJ2-3
clone size: few
V gene: TRBV5-5
CDR3 protein: CASCWGGGGRALPGYF
CDR3 DNA: TGTGCCAGCTGCTGGGGTGGGGGGGGGAGGGCCCTCCCTGGGTATTTT

D gene: -
J gene: TRBJ2-5
clone size: -
V gene: TRBV29-1
CDR3 protein: CSVQSQETQYF
CDR3 DNA: TGCAGCGTACAGTCACAAGAGACCCAGTACTTC

D gene: -
J gene: TRBJ2-5
clone size: few
V gene: TRBV11-3
CDR3 protein: CASSPRGGWGGTQETQYF
CDR3 DNA: TGTGCCAGCAGCCCCCGAGGTGGGTGGGGGGGCACCCAAGAGACCCAGTACTTC

D gene: -
J gene: TRBJ1-5
clone size: -
V gene: TRBV28
CDR3 protein: CASSPPGGGGNNQPQHF
CDR3 DNA: TGTGCCAGCAGTCCCCCTGGGGGGGGAGGCAATAATCAGCCCCAGCATTTT

D gene: -
J gene: TRBJ1-1
clone size: -
V gene: TRBV3-1/TRBV3-2
CDR3 protein: CASSPRGGHEAFF
CDR3 DNA: TGTGCCAGCAGCCCCCGGGGGGGTCATGAAGCTTTCTTT

D gene: TRBD2
J gene: TRBJ2-7
clone size: -
V gene: TRBV30
CDR3 protein: CAWSARLAGDNYEQYF
CDR3 DNA: TGTGCCTGGAGTGCCCGACTAGCGGGAGACAACTACGAGCAGTACTTC